A single sample is the source of the 15 T cell receptor beta chains below, sequenced in a study of blood T cell repertoires in COVID-19. Measured with immunoSEQ multiplex PCR; TCRdb has only the in-frame clones, and not every one. The sample consists of roughly 260,000 clones, around 82% of them appearing once. Sequences were obtained from peripheral blood. These receptors originate from a woman between 18 and 29 years old with acute or convalescent COVID-19.

The gene calls are TRBV9 and TRBJ2-3, with D perhaps matching TRBD2 (5 bases). CDR3 length: 15 residues. Trimming removed 0 bases from V and 1 base from J, with 9 bases in between. Germline assignment: CDR1 SGDLS and CDR2 YYNGEE. The DNA for the CDR3 is TGTGCCAGCAGCGTAGAAGGACTCCGCACAGATACGCAGTATTTT. Protein sequence: CASSVEGLRTDTQYF.

The rearrangement links TRBV4-3 to TRBJ1-1, with D unclear. The CDR3 has 16 residues. Trimming left V 1 base short and J 6 bases short, with 18 bases between. Looked up from germline, CDR1 is LGHNA and CDR2 is YSLEER. The CDR3 DNA reads TGCGCCAGCAGCCAAGGCTTGGGAGGTCGAAGCGCTGAAGCTTTCTTT. The encoded protein is CASSQGLGGRSAEAFF.

The J gene is TRBJ2-7, the V gene TRBV10-1; D gene uncertain. CDR1 and CDR2 from the germline V gene are WNHNN and SYGVQD (reference sequence). The V end lost 2 bases, the J end lost 6 bases, and 8 bases lay between the germline ends. The CDR3 totals 12 residues. CDR3 DNA: TGCGCCAGCAGTGAGAGTCCGGGCGAGCAGTACTTC. Its translation is CASSESPGEQYF.

The chain combines TRBV6-6 with TRBJ2-3, with 9 bases fitting TRBD2. Germline V gives CDR1 MNHNY, CDR2 SVGAGI (reference sequence). The CDR3 totals 15 residues. J was trimmed by 2 bases and V by 6 bases; bases with no gene match: 6. The CDR3 reads CASSPTSGLTDTQYF. CDR3 nucleotides: TGTGCCAGCAGCCCCACTAGCGGGCTCACAGATACGCAGTATTTT.

The chain is built from TRBV25-1 and TRBJ1-5, with D tentatively TRBD1 (6 bases). Trimming took off 3 bases at V and 7 bases at J, with 19 bases between the two ends. The CDR3 runs 16 residues. Germline loops: CDR1 MGHDK, CDR2 SYGVNS. The CDR3 region has the DNA TGTGCCAGCAGTGAGTGGGGTGCGGGGGGCGCACAGCCCCAGCATTTT. Its translation: CASSEWGAGGAQPQHF.

The chain carries TRBV4-3 and TRBJ1-2; a weak D match, TRBD1 (5 bases). Germline V gene sequence: CDR1 LGHNA, CDR2 YSLEER. The CDR3 consists of 16 residues. Trimming pared 0 bases from V and 4 bases from J, leaving 15 bases between. The DNA of the CDR3 is TGCGCCAGCAGCCAAGATCGGGACGGCGGGGGCTATGGCTACACCTTC. It yields the protein CASSQDRDGGGYGYTF.

The chain recombines TRBV4-3 with TRBJ2-1; 7 positions match TRBD1. The length of the CDR3 is 13 residues. The V segment lost 4 bases and the J segment 7 bases; nucleotides outside the gene matches: 4. Germline V gene sequence: CDR1 LGHNA, CDR2 YSLEER. The CDR3 nucleotides read TGCGCCAGCAGCCCAAAACAGGGGAATGAGCAGTTCTTC. Its translation: CASSPKQGNEQFF.

CDR3 in DNA: TGTGCCTGGAGTGAACAATCCCCGTCCGGGGAGCTGTTTTTT. This translates into CAWSEQSPSGELFF. The chain carries TRBV30 and TRBJ2-2; D remains unclear. The V gene's germline CDR1 is GTSNPN and CDR2 SVGIG (reference sequence). V shed 1 base and J shed 6 bases, with 12 bases lying between them. The CDR3 extends over 14 amino acids.

V usage is TRBV19 and J usage is TRBJ2-7; 8 bases fit TRBD1. The CDR3 is made up of 14 amino acids. The V gene end was trimmed by 5 bases and the J gene end by 4 bases; junction bases not matched to a gene: 7. Germline V CDR1 and CDR2: LNHDA, SQIVND (reference sequence). Here the CDR3 DNA reads TGTGCCAGTAGTTTGACAGGGGCTTGGTACGAGCAGTACTTC. This encodes CASSLTGAWYEQYF.

The chain uses TRBV7-2 and TRBJ2-7; the D gene is possibly TRBD1 (8 bases). CDR1 and CDR2 (germline): SGHTA, FQGNSA. V lost 5 bases, J lost 4 bases, and 18 bases lay in between. CDR3 length: 15 residues. The DNA for the CDR3 is TGTGCCAGCAGCCCACAGACAGGGGAGGGGTACGAGCAGTACTTC. Amino acids: CASSPQTGEGYEQYF.

This clone was seen a few times. The rearrangement joins TRBV27 to TRBJ2-7, with unresolved D. The CDR3 totals 16 residues. Germline V CDR1 and CDR2: MNHEY, SMNVEV (reference sequence). Trimming removed 0 bases from V and 0 bases from J, with 12 bases in between. The DNA of the CDR3 is TGTGCCAGCAGTTTATCGCGGTACTTGCCCTCCTACGAGCAGTACTTC. This encodes CASSLSRYLPSYEQYF.

This chain connects TRBV4-2 to TRBJ1-2; 8 nucleotides line up with TRBD1. The V gene end was trimmed by 1 base and the J gene end by 8 bases; junction bases not matched to a gene: 15. From germline, CDR1 is LGHNA and CDR2 YNFKEQ. The length of the CDR3 is 17 residues. CDR3 in amino acids: CASSQVASRGRVVGYTF. The CDR3 DNA reads as TGTGCCAGCAGCCAAGTGGCAAGCAGGGGGCGCGTTGTCGGCTACACCTTC.

As to this clone: Different DNA sequences within this sample yield the same CDR3. J is TRBJ1-2 and V is TRBV5-1, with 7 nucleotides matching TRBD1. With 4 bases clipped from V and 1 base from J, the junction kept 1 base outside the gene matches. This CDR3 region has 13 residues. CDR1 SGHRS and CDR2 YFSETQ come from the germline V gene. The DNA of the CDR3 is TGCGCCAGCAGCCGGGACAGTAACTATGGCTACACCTTC. Encoded protein: CASSRDSNYGYTF. The variable domain in full, with the rest retrieved from reference TRBV5-1 and TRBJ1-2, is KAGVTQTPRYLIKTRGQQVTLSCSPISGHRSVSWYQQTPGQGLQFLFEYFSETQRNKGNFPGRFSGRQFSNSRSEMNVSTLELGDSALYLCASSRDSNYGYTFGSGTRLTVV.

This sequence joins TRBV5-1 and TRBJ2-5; D is uncertain. Germline CDR1 reads SGHRS; CDR2 reads YFSETQ. The CDR3 loop spans 15 amino acids. V was shortened by 0 bases and J by 5 bases, with 14 bases between the two germline ends. This chain's CDR3 is CASSLGEGGLETQYF. For the CDR3, the DNA is TGCGCCAGCAGCTTGGGAGAAGGCGGATTGGAGACCCAGTACTTC.

The rearrangement joins TRBV7-2 to TRBJ1-1; a weak D match, TRBD1 (6 bases). From germline, CDR1 is SGHTA and CDR2 FQGNSA. Between the trimmed V and J ends, which lost 2 bases and 7 bases, there was a span of 20 bases. This CDR3 region has 16 residues. For the CDR3, the DNA is TGTGCCAGCAGCTTATCGGCGTTACAGGGAAGGGGTGAAGCTTTCTTT. This translates into CASSLSALQGRGEAFF.